The source of this T cell receptor (beta chain) is a study of radiation and T cells in renal cell carcinoma. Study-wide points: No pretreatment tumor biopsies were available for baseline clonotypes. From baseline, blood top tumor clonotypes peaked at 2 weeks post-radiation.

On this clone itself: As yet, its antigen is unknown.

Regarding time point: blood 2 weeks post-SBRT. Treatment in this sample: 15 Gy SBRT to primary tumor, nephrectomy 4 weeks later. Serial blood draws occurred at baseline and 2 and 4 weeks post-SBRT. This renal cell carcinoma was of the clear cell type. Sequencing was performed with immunoSEQ multiplex PCR; in TCRdb, only in-frame clones are kept and a portion is missing. The repertoire holds about 150,000 clones, 87% seen once, with 10% to 15% in the top ten. This CDR3 has 15 residues. V gave up 3 bases and J gave up 4 bases, with 12 bases separating them. Germline CDR1 SEHNR, CDR2 FQNEAQ (reference sequence).

The chain uses TRBV7-9 and TRBJ1-4; D ambiguous. This clonotype was sampled from a woman between 50 and 59 years old with renal cell carcinoma. This specimen consisted of blood, obtained from a patient whose treatment included radiotherapy and nephrectomy. In DNA, the CDR3 is TGTGCCAGCAGCTTTGTGACCCTGGGTAATGAAAAACTGTTTTTT. It is translated as CASSFVTLGNEKLFF.